One T cell receptor (beta chain) is described in this entry. Its antigen is currently unknown. The sample is drawn from a study of Graves' ophthalmopathy and Graves' hyperthyroidism. Study as a whole: Peripheral blood sampling occurred at initial diagnosis, before any treatment. Overall study findings and caveats: Most expanded clonotypes in thyroid above 0.001 frequency also showed up in blood.

For repertoire sequencing, the TCR beta CDR3 regions were amplified from RNA transcripts. RT-PCR with HTBI primers came first, then second-round multiplex PCR. TCRdb recomputed calls from the multiplex PCR reads with MiXCR, one row per CDR3 protein. This sample has 200,000 to 250,000 distinct CDR3 sequences, with around a fifth found just once. Disease in donors with ophthalmopathy had moderate-to-severe activity, CAS ≥3, NOSPECS ≥4 and under 3 months' duration. Other autoimmune disease, uncontrolled infection, pregnancy and lactation led to exclusion. Germline loops: CDR1 MNHEY, CDR2 SVGEGT. The CDR3 is 18 residues long. V lost 2 bases and J lost 0; bases outside the gene matches: 12.

The chain joins TRBV6-2 or TRBV6-3 to TRBJ1-1, with 7 nucleotides matching TRBD1. The sample was peripheral blood. The TCR comes from a woman aged 45-60 years with Graves' ophthalmopathy. The CDR3 loop reads CASSYRDWTGSLNTEAFF. The CDR3 DNA follows: TGTGCCAGCAGTTACAGGGATTGGACAGGCTCACTGAACACTGAAGCTTTCTTT.